This T cell receptor beta chain was sequenced for a study of blood T cell repertoires in COVID-19. Looking at the study overall: Both acute and convalescent COVID-19 samples were obtained from the United States, Italy and Spain. The analysed material was cDNA or gDNA that came from T cells, B-cell-depleted T cells, or PBMCs.

Trimming removed 6 bases at V and 4 bases at J, with 10 bases between. Germline V gene sequence: CDR1 SEHNR, CDR2 FQNEAQ (reference sequence). The CDR3 sequence is 12 residues long. It was during active infection that Seattle patients were enrolled and then longitudinally followed. Study processing details: Amplified reference gene primers provided the basis for estimating nucleated cell counts. Some clones are missing from TCRdb's copy, which holds only in-frame ones; the method was immunoSEQ multiplex PCR. The DNA was the basis for D and trimming; V, J and clone size are from that table. The data show about 210,000 clones, 82% seen once.

Sequencing used peripheral blood. This receptor was taken from a woman between 70 and 85 years old with COVID-19, enrolled during active disease. The chain links TRBV7-9 to TRBJ2-7; D is ambiguous. The CDR3 here is CASSLALYEQYF. CDR3 bases: TGTGCCAGCAGTCTTGCGTTGTACGAGCAGTACTTC.